This T cell receptor (beta chain) was recorded in a study of cytomegalovirus exposure and HLA in healthy donors. Study results and caveats: A prior analysis recorded that most TCR beta V segments were productive about 87% or about 30% of the time.

The CDR3 length is 14 residues. The V and J ends lost 4 bases and 4 bases, in that order; junction bases with no gene match: 4. Germline lookup yields CDR1 SGHNT and CDR2 YYREEE (reference sequence). The study ran its PCR with 60 Vbeta and 13 Jbeta primers. Repertoires were generated with immunoSEQ multiplex PCR, while TCRdb's copy carries only in-frame clones and drops some. The sample records over 130,000 clones, approximately 80% being singletons. Notes on this clone: Its antigen is not identified.

The clonotype comes from a male donor in good health and CMV-seronegative. The sequenced sample was PBMCs. This sequence joins TRBV5-4 and TRBJ2-3; 9 nucleotides line up with TRBD1. The DNA for the CDR3 is TGTGCCAGCAGCGAGAGACAGGGGGCAGATACGCAGTATTTT. Protein product: CASSERQGADTQYF. The whole variable domain, remainder taken from reference TRBV5-4 and TRBJ2-3, is ETGVTQSPTHLIKTRGQQVTLRCSSQSGHNTVSWYQQALGQGPQFIFQYYREEENGRGNFPPRFSGLQFPNYSSELNVNALELDDSALYLCASSERQGADTQYFGPGTRLTVL.